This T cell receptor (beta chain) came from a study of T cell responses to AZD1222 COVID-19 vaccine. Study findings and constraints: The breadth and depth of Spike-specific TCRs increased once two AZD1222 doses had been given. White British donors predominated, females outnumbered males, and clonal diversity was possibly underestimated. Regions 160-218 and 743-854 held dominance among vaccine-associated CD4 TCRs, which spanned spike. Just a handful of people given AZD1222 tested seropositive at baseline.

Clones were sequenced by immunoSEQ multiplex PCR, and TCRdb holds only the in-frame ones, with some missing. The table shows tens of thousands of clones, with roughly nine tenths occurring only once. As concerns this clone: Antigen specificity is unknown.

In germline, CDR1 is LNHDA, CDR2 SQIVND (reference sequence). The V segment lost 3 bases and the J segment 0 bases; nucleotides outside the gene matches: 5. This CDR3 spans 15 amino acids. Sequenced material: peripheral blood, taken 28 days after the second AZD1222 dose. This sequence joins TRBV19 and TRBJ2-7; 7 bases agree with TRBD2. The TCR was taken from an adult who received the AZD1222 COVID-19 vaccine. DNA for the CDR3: TGTGCCAGTAGTATCGGGGGGACGAGCTCCTACGAGCAGTACTTC. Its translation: CASSIGGTSSYEQYF.